These T cell receptor beta chains were read from a single sample in a study of blood T cell repertoires in COVID-19. Repertoires were generated with immunoSEQ multiplex PCR, while TCRdb's copy carries only in-frame clones and drops some. The sample yields 35,000 to 50,000 clones, about 85% seen once. The material sequenced was peripheral blood. The receptors stem from a man aged 60 to 75 with acute or convalescent COVID-19. The CDR3 runs from the conserved cysteine through the conserved F or W. A D gene is named only where the DNA matches it firmly. Part of the rows lack a size; the others show once, few, many or a class for expanded clones.

TRBJ1-1	NA	NA	TRBV24-1	CATSDSVEGSTEAFF	TGTGCCACCAGTGATTCAGTGGAGGGTAGCACTGAAGCTTTCTTT
TRBJ1-4	NA	NA	TRBV4-3	CASSQEEERGGEKLFF	TGCGCCAGCAGCCAAGAGGAGGAGAGGGGAGGGGAAAAACTGTTTTTT
TRBJ1-1	NA	once	TRBV4-2	CASSQDRGGGSEAFF	TGTGCCAGCAGCCAAGACAGGGGTGGAGGCAGTGAAGCTTTCTTT
TRBJ2-3	NA	NA	TRBV10-1	CASSEFQADTDTQYF	TGCGCCAGCAGTGAGTTCCAGGCCGACACAGATACGCAGTATTTT
TRBJ2-2	NA	NA	TRBV10-2	CASRPIAGELFF	TGCGCCAGCAGACCAATAGCCGGGGAGCTGTTTTTT
TRBJ1-2	NA	NA	TRBV30	CAWSQINYGYTF	TGTGCCTGGAGTCAGATAAACTATGGCTACACCTTC
TRBJ1-1	NA	once	TRBV13	CASSLGRGGTEAFF	TGTGCCAGCAGCTTAGGGCGGGGGGGCACTGAAGCTTTCTTT
TRBJ2-3	NA	NA	TRBV11-3	CASSLGSEDTQYF	TGTGCCAGCAGCTTAGGTTCAGAAGATACGCAGTATTTT
TRBJ1-2	TRBD1	NA	TRBV3-1/TRBV3-2	CASKSPGQGSGYTF	TGTGCCAGCAAATCACCGGGACAGGGATCCGGCTACACCTTC
TRBJ1-2	NA	NA	TRBV9	CASSVGADYGYTF	TGTGCCAGCAGCGTAGGGGCCGACTATGGCTACACCTTC
TRBJ1-4	NA	NA	TRBV7-2	CASSLVGAGVGEKLFF	TGTGCCAGCAGCTTAGTGGGGGCCGGGGTTGGGGAAAAACTGTTTTTT
TRBJ1-6	NA	NA	TRBV9	CASSVAGGMYNSPLHF	TGTGCCAGCAGCGTAGCGGGGGGGATGTATAATTCACCCCTCCACTTT
TRBJ1-1	NA	NA	TRBV6-2/TRBV6-3	CASSPRLPKMNTEAFF	TGTGCCAGCAGCCCCAGGCTCCCTAAAATGAACACTGAAGCTTTCTTT
TRBJ1-2	NA	NA	TRBV5-4	CASSLLERNYGYTF	TGTGCCAGCAGCTTGTTAGAACGGAACTATGGCTACACCTTC
TRBJ2-7	TRBD2	NA	TRBV7-6	CASSTQRGGTEQYF	TGTGCCAGCAGCACCCAGCGGGGGGGAACCGAGCAGTACTTC
TRBJ1-1	NA	NA	TRBV7-2	CASSLAEQGTEAFF	TGTGCCAGCAGCTTAGCGGAACAGGGCACTGAAGCTTTCTTT
TRBJ1-5	TRBD1	NA	TRBV6-5	CASTTGPFQPQHF	TGTGCCAGCACGACAGGGCCGTTTCAGCCCCAGCATTTT
TRBJ1-2	NA	NA	TRBV10-3	CAISDLDLPDGYTF	TGTGCCATCAGTGACCTAGACCTCCCAGATGGCTACACCTTC
TRBJ2-1	NA	NA	TRBV4-3	CASSQEEDSYNEQFF	TGCGCCAGCAGCCAAGAGGAGGACTCCTACAATGAGCAGTTCTTC
TRBJ2-5	TRBD2	NA	TRBV9	CASSVGRGGSLGETQYF	TGTGCCAGCAGCGTAGGACGCGGGGGGTCTCTTGGAGAGACCCAGTACTTC
TRBJ2-7	NA	NA	TRBV2	CASMVGTLSYEQYF	TGTGCCAGCATGGTGGGGACTTTATCCTACGAGCAGTACTTC
TRBJ1-3	NA	NA	TRBV9	CASSTRDNSGNTIYF	TGTGCCAGCAGCACCCGGGACAACTCTGGAAACACCATATATTTT
TRBJ1-1	NA	once	TRBV6-5	CASRQVMNTEAFF	TGTGCCAGCAGGCAGGTCATGAACACTGAAGCTTTCTTT
TRBJ2-1	TRBD2	NA	TRBV19	CASSIASGVINEQFF	TGTGCCAGTAGTATCGCTAGCGGGGTTATCAATGAGCAGTTCTTC
TRBJ2-7	NA	NA	TRBV27	CASSSQASYEQYF	TGTGCCAGCAGTTCGCAGGCCTCCTACGAGCAGTACTTC
TRBJ2-7	NA	NA	TRBV19	CASRDQGSSFEQYF	TGTGCCAGTAGGGACCAGGGTTCGTCGTTCGAGCAGTACTTC
TRBJ2-7	TRBD2	few	TRBV4-3	CASSQQLAGDYEQYF	TGCGCCAGCAGCCAACAACTAGCGGGAGACTACGAGCAGTACTTC
TRBJ2-7	TRBD1	NA	TRBV5-6	CASSLVGQGSTYTAYEQYF	TGTGCCAGCAGCTTGGTGGGACAGGGGTCCACCTATACCGCCTACGAGCAGTACTTC
TRBJ1-2	NA	NA	TRBV29-1	CSVQGGSYGYTF	TGCAGCGTCCAGGGCGGGAGCTATGGCTACACCTTC
TRBJ2-3	TRBD2	NA	TRBV4-1	CASSQGLAGGTDTQYF	TGCGCCAGCAGCCAGGGGCTAGCGGGGGGGACGGATACGCAGTATTTT
TRBJ1-3	TRBD1	NA	TRBV4-2	CASSPTGADKSGNTIYF	TGTGCCAGCAGCCCTACAGGGGCGGATAAATCTGGAAACACCATATATTTT
TRBJ2-5	NA	NA	TRBV4-3	CASSYRAGQETQYF	TGCGCCAGCAGCTATCGTGCGGGTCAAGAGACCCAGTACTTC
TRBJ1-5	NA	NA	TRBV11-2	CASSRSRGTPQHF	TGTGCCAGCAGCCGTTCCAGGGGTACCCCCCAGCATTTT
TRBJ1-2	TRBD1	once	TRBV5-1	CASSLTGGAVYGYTF	TGCGCCAGCAGCTTAACAGGGGGCGCGGTCTATGGCTACACCTTC
TRBJ1-1	TRBD1	NA	TRBV16	CASSQGWQGVNTEAFF	TGTGCCAGCAGCCAAGGATGGCAGGGGGTCAACACTGAAGCTTTCTTT
TRBJ1-3	NA	NA	TRBV7-2	CASSLGGVGGNTIYF	TGTGCCAGCAGCTTAGGGGGGGTGGGCGGAAACACCATATATTTT
TRBJ2-3	TRBD1	NA	TRBV25-1	CATRGRRTGDTDTQYF	TGTGCCACGCGCGGGCGGCGGACAGGGGACACAGATACGCAGTATTTT
TRBJ2-7	TRBD1	NA	TRBV5-5	CASSFLGTGVTYEQYF	TGTGCCAGCAGCTTCCTCGGGACAGGGGTTACCTACGAGCAGTACTTC
TRBJ1-2	NA	NA	TRBV6-6	CASSPGSTYGYTF	TGTGCCAGCAGTCCCGGGAGTACCTATGGCTACACCTTC
TRBJ2-1	NA	NA	TRBV3-1/TRBV3-2	CASSQQGSRVTHNEQFF	TGTGCCAGCAGCCAACAAGGCTCTCGGGTTACTCACAATGAGCAGTTCTTC
TRBJ2-2	NA	NA	TRBV24-1	CATSDPAQEVRTGELFF	TGTGCCACCAGTGACCCCGCGCAGGAAGTAAGGACCGGGGAGCTGTTTTTT
TRBJ1-1	NA	NA	TRBV19	CASRASVGYAEAFF	TGTGCCAGTAGGGCCTCCGTCGGGTACGCTGAAGCTTTCTTT
TRBJ1-2	NA	NA	TRBV18	CASSPDGSAVYGYTF	TGTGCCAGCTCACCAGATGGATCAGCGGTCTATGGCTACACCTTC
TRBJ2-1	NA	NA	TRBV7-6	CASSLGAGVAPYNEQFF	TGTGCCAGCAGCTTAGGCGCAGGGGTAGCCCCCTACAATGAGCAGTTCTTC
TRBJ1-5	TRBD1	NA	TRBV4-1	CASSQDPGQVSNQPQHF	TGCGCCAGCAGCCAAGATCCGGGACAGGTTAGCAATCAGCCCCAGCATTTT
TRBJ2-7	NA	NA	TRBV4-3	CASSPAGAASSYEQYF	TGCGCCAGCAGCCCGGCGGGGGCAGCTAGCTCCTACGAGCAGTACTTC
TRBJ1-1	NA	once	TRBV18	CASSPWDWATEAFF	TGTGCCAGCTCACCATGGGACTGGGCAACTGAAGCTTTCTTT
TRBJ1-2	TRBD1	NA	TRBV9	CASSVAGQGNYGYTF	TGTGCCAGCAGCGTAGCCGGACAGGGGAACTATGGCTACACCTTC
TRBJ1-1	NA	once	TRBV10-2	CASSESSGGTEAFF	TGCGCCAGCAGTGAATCTTCGGGAGGGACTGAAGCTTTCTTT
TRBJ1-4	NA	NA	TRBV7-2	CASSLYGTYEKLFF	TGTGCCAGCAGCTTATACGGGACATATGAAAAACTGTTTTTT
TRBJ1-1	NA	NA	TRBV2	CASGVRANTEAFF	TGTGCCAGCGGGGTCAGGGCGAACACTGAAGCTTTCTTT
TRBJ2-7	NA	NA	TRBV7-2	CASSHATTGGTYEQYF	TGTGCCAGCAGCCACGCTACAACTGGGGGGACCTACGAGCAGTACTTC
TRBJ2-7	NA	NA	TRBV19	CASGGERDGTYEQYF	TGTGCCAGTGGAGGGGAACGGGACGGAACCTACGAGCAGTACTTC
TRBJ1-2	TRBD1	NA	TRBV19	CASSPGQGADGYTF	TGTGCCAGTAGTCCGGGACAGGGGGCGGATGGCTACACCTTC
TRBJ1-1	TRBD1	medium-sized	TRBV7-2	CASSLGFLTGMNTEAFF	TGTGCCAGCAGCTTAGGCTTCTTGACAGGGATGAACACTGAAGCTTTCTTT